Included here is one TCR beta chain sequence, with context. No antigen is known for it. The V gene end was trimmed by 6 bases and the J gene end by 5 bases; junction bases not matched to a gene: 2. The CDR3 sequence is 12 residues long. Germline V gene lookup returns CDR1 SNHLY and CDR2 FYNNEI. Libraries were prepared by immunoSEQ multiplex PCR; TCRdb keeps only in-frame clonotypes and omits some of them. The sample holds about 140,000 clones, roughly 90% seen once. This record comes from a study of T cell responses to AZD1222 COVID-19 vaccine. Study observations and caveats: CD4 TCRs associated with vaccination spanned spike, dominating at 160-218 and 743-854. Spike-specific TCR breadth rose after two AZD1222 doses, and depth rose as well. The repertoires were collected only after the peak T cell response. Baseline seropositives among AZD1222 recipients totaled only 5 to 7.

The TCR was taken from an adult in good health. The chain links TRBV2 to TRBJ1-2; 8 nucleotides align to TRBD1. Here the sequenced sample was peripheral blood, taken on day 0 of AZD1222 vaccination. In DNA, the CDR3 is TGTGCCAGCAGGGACAGGGATTATGGCTACACCTTC. Amino acid sequence: CASRDRDYGYTF.